This is a list of T cell receptor beta chains from one sample in a study of cytomegalovirus exposure and HLA in healthy donors. The data were produced by immunoSEQ multiplex PCR, yet TCRdb's version contains in-frame clones alone and is incomplete. The data show 150,000 or so clones, approximately 89% seen once. Sequencing was carried out using PBMCs. These receptors were obtained from a man younger than 30 in good health and CMV-seropositive. The CDR3 runs from the conserved cysteine through the conserved F or W. The order of the fields is V gene, J gene, CDR3 protein.

TRBV30	TRBJ2-3	CAWKRAGGTDTQYF
TRBV6-1	TRBJ1-5	CASSMWDKDQPQHF
TRBV2	TRBJ2-1	CASRGTGGADNEQFF
TRBV10-3	TRBJ2-1	CAIILRDRESNNEQFF
TRBV7-2	TRBJ2-1	CASSRSGTHNEQFF
TRBV11-3	TRBJ1-4	CALANPTEEKEEKLFF
TRBV29-1	TRBJ2-7	CSVARRDAYEQYF
TRBV4-3	TRBJ1-2	CASSQERGAGYGYTF
TRBV11-2	TRBJ1-2	CASSLGTGGFGYTF
TRBV28	TRBJ1-1	CASSTRDSQYRFEAFF
TRBV9	TRBJ2-5	CASSVGTSGNHQETQYF
TRBV19	TRBJ2-7	CASSIGIRLAGSEQYF
TRBV27	TRBJ2-5	CASSLPLVETQYF
TRBV2	TRBJ2-5	CARSSGYQETQYF
TRBV5-1	TRBJ1-1	CASSLGIQGDTEAFF
TRBV10-3	TRBJ1-2	CAISESKGGVVAGYTF
TRBV7-3	TRBJ2-7	CASSPGTSPNEQYF
TRBV6-1	TRBJ1-1	CASRDRGGVDTEAFF
TRBV9	TRBJ1-2	CATAPSQVPRPYTF
TRBV9	TRBJ2-2	CASRRQGNTGELFF
TRBV28	TRBJ2-7	CASSRLAGGYEQYF
TRBV1	TRBJ2-5	CTSSQEKWSRGRETQYF
TRBV27	TRBJ2-3	CASSLSRRSPPYF
TRBV2	TRBJ2-1	CATQLAGGYNEQFF
TRBV6-5	TRBJ1-5	CASSAGGGINQPQHF
TRBV15	TRBJ2-5	CATSRDRPGHETQYF
TRBV18	TRBJ2-7	CASSRGPGTGAGEQYF
TRBV22-1	TRBJ1-5	CPGSSSTGEQYSNQPQHF
TRBV19	TRBJ2-6	CASRGRGSSGANVLTF
TRBV4-1	TRBJ2-3	CASSPPGQGVTDTQYF
TRBV6-6	TRBJ1-5	CASSPDRRNQPQHF
TRBV7-8	TRBJ2-7	CASSRNRLAGGVEQYF
TRBV2	TRBJ2-7	CASLQDSLWYEQYF
TRBV5-1	TRBJ2-3	CASNPPEPDTQYF
TRBV7-2	TRBJ2-7	CASSLPGTGTGEQYF
TRBV5-6	TRBJ2-5	CASSFTEETQYF
TRBV28	TRBJ1-4	CASSFGGFSEKLFF
TRBV9	TRBJ2-3	CASSVGLAQEGDTQYF